This T cell receptor beta chain came from a study of CD8 T cells in ankylosing spondylitis. Study-level findings and limits: Past studies reported some motif variants in reactive arthritis synovial fluid and blood. Clones linked to disease were reported to show significant enrichment in matched ankylosing spondylitis synovial fluid. For ankylosing spondylitis blood, a TCR beta motif of several highly homologous variants appeared characteristic. Disease-associated clones were CD8+ and fairly uncommon in peripheral blood.

A few counts support this clonotype. Its specificity is not known. Libraries for TCR beta were made by quantitative 5'-RACE with molecular barcodes. MiXCR, applied by TCRdb to the 5' RACE reads, yields one record per CDR3 protein. The sample has roughly 470,000 distinct CDR3 sequences, 25% to 30% seen once; the top ten hold 0.75% to 0.9%. CDR1 SGHTA and CDR2 FQGNSA come from the germline V gene. This CDR3 has 14 residues. V lost 6 bases and J 1 base, leaving 11 bases between the germline ends. This receptor was identified in a male donor with ankylosing spondylitis. The chain carries TRBV7-2 and TRBJ2-3, with D perhaps TRBD2 (7 bases). The sequenced sample consisted of blood, either unsorted or a sorted T cell fraction (not recorded which). The CDR3 bases are TGTGCCAGCAGGATAGGGGGGGGCACAGATACGCAGTATTTT. Amino acids: CASRIGGGTDTQYF.